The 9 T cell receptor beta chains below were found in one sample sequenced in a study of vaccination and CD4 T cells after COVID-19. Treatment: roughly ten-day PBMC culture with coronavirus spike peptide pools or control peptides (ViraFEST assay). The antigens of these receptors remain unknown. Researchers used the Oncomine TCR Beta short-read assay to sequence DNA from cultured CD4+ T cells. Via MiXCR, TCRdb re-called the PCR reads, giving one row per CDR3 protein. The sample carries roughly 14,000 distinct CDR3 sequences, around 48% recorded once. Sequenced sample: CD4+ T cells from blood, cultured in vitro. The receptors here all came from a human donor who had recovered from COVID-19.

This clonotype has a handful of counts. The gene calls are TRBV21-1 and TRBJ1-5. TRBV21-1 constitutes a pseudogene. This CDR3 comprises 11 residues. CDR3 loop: CAKRRSRPQHF. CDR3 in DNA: TGTGCCAAAAGACGAAGTCGGCCCCAGCATTTT.

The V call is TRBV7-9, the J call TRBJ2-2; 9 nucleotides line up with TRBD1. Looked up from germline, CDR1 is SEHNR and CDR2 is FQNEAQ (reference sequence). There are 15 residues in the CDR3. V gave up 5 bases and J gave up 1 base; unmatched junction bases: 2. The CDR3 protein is CASSPDRGNTGELFF. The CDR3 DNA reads TGTGCCAGCAGCCCGGACAGGGGGAACACCGGGGAGCTGTTTTTT.

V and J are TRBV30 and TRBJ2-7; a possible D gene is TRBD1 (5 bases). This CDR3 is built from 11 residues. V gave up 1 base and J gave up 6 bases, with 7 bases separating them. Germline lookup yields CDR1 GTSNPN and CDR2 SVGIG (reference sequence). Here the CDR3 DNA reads TGTGCCTGGAGTGCTGACAGCGAGCAGTACTTC. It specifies CAWSADSEQYF.

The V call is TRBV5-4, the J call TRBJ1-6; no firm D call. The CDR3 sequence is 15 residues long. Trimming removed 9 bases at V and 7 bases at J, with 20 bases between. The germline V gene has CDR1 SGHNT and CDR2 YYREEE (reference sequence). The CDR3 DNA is TGTGCCACCCAACCTCTCCGGGATCTCAATTCACCCCTCCACTTT. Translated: CATQPLRDLNSPLHF.

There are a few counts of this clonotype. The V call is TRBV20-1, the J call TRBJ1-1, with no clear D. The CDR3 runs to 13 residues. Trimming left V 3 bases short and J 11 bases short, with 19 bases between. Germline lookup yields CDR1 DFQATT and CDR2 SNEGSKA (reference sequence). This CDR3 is CSASKNEGTRAFF. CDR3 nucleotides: TGCAGTGCTAGCAAAAACGAGGGTACTCGGGCTTTCTTT.

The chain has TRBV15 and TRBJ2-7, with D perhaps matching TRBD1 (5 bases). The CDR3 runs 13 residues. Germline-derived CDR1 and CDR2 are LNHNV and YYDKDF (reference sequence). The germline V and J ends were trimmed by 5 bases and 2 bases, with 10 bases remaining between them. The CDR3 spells CATSGDSPYEQYF. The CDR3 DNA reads TGTGCCACCAGCGGCGACAGTCCCTACGAGCAGTACTTC.

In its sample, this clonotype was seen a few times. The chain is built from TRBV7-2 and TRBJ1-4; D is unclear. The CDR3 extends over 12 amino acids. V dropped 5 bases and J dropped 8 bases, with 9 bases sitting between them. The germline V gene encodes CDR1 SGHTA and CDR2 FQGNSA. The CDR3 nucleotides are TGTGCCAGCAGCCCCCACGGGGAAAAACTGTTTTTT. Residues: CASSPHGEKLFF.

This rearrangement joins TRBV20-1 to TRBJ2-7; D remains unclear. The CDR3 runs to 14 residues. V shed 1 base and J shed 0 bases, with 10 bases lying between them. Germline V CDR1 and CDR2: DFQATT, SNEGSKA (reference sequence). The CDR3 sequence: CSARARGISYEQYF. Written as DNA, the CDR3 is TGCAGTGCTAGAGCCCGAGGAATCTCCTACGAGCAGTACTTC.

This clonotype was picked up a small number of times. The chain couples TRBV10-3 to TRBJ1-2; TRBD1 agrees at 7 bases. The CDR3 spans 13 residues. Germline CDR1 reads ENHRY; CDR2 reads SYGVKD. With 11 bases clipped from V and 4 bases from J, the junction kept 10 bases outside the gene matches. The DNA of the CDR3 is TGTGCCCATAGCCAGGGGGTAGGCTATGGCTACACCTTC. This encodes CAHSQGVGYGYTF.